The table lists the clone carrying this T cell receptor (beta chain) with many counts. Its specificity is unknown. The data belong to a study of T-cell reconstitution after alpha-beta-depleted transplantation in children. Study findings and constraints: At day 60, the high TCRbeta diversity found in some patients originated from recipient T cells and thymic progenitors that had survived. Reportedly, roughly two months post-transplant, alpha-beta T cells arose from several hundred expanded graft clones. The main origin of T-cell counts and diversity one year after transplant was newly produced T cells.

Germline CDR1 reads SGDLS; CDR2 reads YYNGEE. The CDR3 runs 16 residues. Trimming shortened V by 0 bases and J by 5 bases, and 15 bases separated the two germline ends. During its preparation, the TCRbeta library received unique molecular identifiers. In TCRdb, the PCR reads were re-called with MiXCR into one record per CDR3 protein. The table records hundreds of thousands of distinct CDR3 sequences, roughly 8% of them present only once. Material: PBMCs, mostly from graft donor cells, obtained 180 days after TCRalphabeta/CD19-depleted stem cell transplant. V usage is TRBV9 and J usage is TRBJ2-1; D is uncertain. The sequence was collected from a male patient aged 10-17 years who had a stem cell transplant for acute lymphoblastic leukemia, so the T cells may come from the graft donor. CDR3 nucleotide sequence: TGTGCCAGCAGCGTAGACGCACTCCCTCCTGACAATGAGCAGTTCTTC. Its protein product is CASSVDALPPDNEQFF.